A single sample gave rise to the 7 T cell receptor beta chains below, sequenced in a study of beta chain features in type 1 diabetes. TCRB transcripts that were expressed got sequenced, as all of the isolated RNA had been reverse transcribed. Repertoires were generated with immunoSEQ multiplex PCR, while TCRdb's copy carries only in-frame clones and drops some. The sample carries 400,000 to 450,000 clones, approximately 15% recorded once. The sample comprised naive CD4+ T cells from blood. The receptors were sampled from a man aged 30 to 39 in good health.

This clone was seen a few times. CDR3 in amino acids: CASSQDPSGVGYNEQFF. CDR3 sequence (DNA): TGCGCCAGCAGCCAAGACCCTAGCGGGGTCGGCTACAATGAGCAGTTCTTC. The chain uses TRBV4-3 and TRBJ2-1, with 9 bases that match TRBD2. Looked up from germline, CDR1 is LGHNA and CDR2 is YSLEER. The CDR3 sequence is 17 residues long. The V and J ends lost 0 bases and 3 bases, in that order; junction bases with no gene match: 6.

This clone was seen only a few times. The V call is TRBV6-5, the J call TRBJ2-2; D is ambiguous. Germline loops: CDR1 MNHEY, CDR2 SVGAGI. The CDR3 is made up of 14 amino acids. V lost 5 bases and J lost 5, with 12 bases in between. CDR3 loop: CASSRHLETGELFF. The CDR3 DNA sequence: TGTGCCAGCAGTCGACATCTTGAAACCGGGGAGCTGTTTTTT.

This clone was seen only a few times. V is TRBV6-1 and J is TRBJ2-5; no firm D call. Germline assignment: CDR1 MNHNS and CDR2 SASEGT. The germline V and J ends were trimmed by 4 bases and 5 bases, with 5 bases remaining between them. This CDR3 is 11 amino acids long. CDR3 loop: CASSVRETQYF. In nucleotides, the CDR3 is TGTGCCAGCAGTGTGAGGGAGACCCAGTACTTC.

The rearrangement joins TRBV9 to TRBJ2-3, with TRBD2 identical over 10 bases. The CDR3 runs 15 residues. CDR1 SGDLS and CDR2 YYNGEE come from the germline V gene. With V trimmed by 6 bases and J by 3 bases, 7 bases remained unmatched. The CDR3 nucleotides are TGTGCCAGCATACCGGGACTAGCGCCAACAGATACGCAGTATTTT. It yields the protein CASIPGLAPTDTQYF.

Worth noting for this clone: The same CDR3 can be traced to other DNA sequences in this sample. The V call is TRBV5-4, the J call TRBJ2-3; D is unresolved. Germline V gives CDR1 SGHNT, CDR2 YYREEE (reference sequence). The CDR3 loop spans 12 amino acids. V was trimmed by 2 bases and J by 6 bases, leaving 7 bases between them. This CDR3 reads CASSLIGDTQYF. CDR3 DNA sequence: TGTGCCAGCAGCTTAATAGGGGATACGCAGTATTTT.

The DNA of the CDR3 is TGTGCCAGCAGCCTAAATGAGCAGTTCTTC. Its translation is CASSLNEQFF. The chain combines TRBV11-2 with TRBJ2-1, with D unclear. Germline assignment: CDR1 SGHAT and CDR2 FQNNGV. V was shortened by 5 bases and J by 7 bases, with 3 bases between the two germline ends. The CDR3 sequence is 10 residues long.

The sample holds a few counts of this clone. The genes are TRBV9 and TRBJ2-1; 8 nucleotides agree with TRBD2. V lost 3 bases, J lost 1 base, and 3 bases stayed unmatched. Germline CDR1 and CDR2: SGDLS and YYNGEE. This CDR3 is built from 15 residues. For the CDR3, the DNA is TGTGCCAGCAGCGATCTAGCGGGTTCCTACAATGAGCAGTTCTTC. Translated, it gives CASSDLAGSYNEQFF.